Presented here are 11 T cell receptor beta chains from one specimen sequenced in a study of T cell responses to AZD1222 COVID-19 vaccine. Data came from immunoSEQ multiplex PCR; TCRdb stores just in-frame clones and leaves some out. Counted here are roughly 100,000 clones, about nine tenths occurring once; the ten biggest clones make up 45%. This material consisted of peripheral blood, taken on day 0 of AZD1222 vaccination. The receptors were sampled from an adult in good health.

The rearrangement links TRBV7-6 to TRBJ2-1; the D gene is possibly TRBD1 (6 bases). Trimming pared 1 base from V and 6 bases from J, leaving 13 bases between. CDR3 size: 15 residues. Germline CDR1 reads SGHVS; CDR2 reads FNYEAQ. The CDR3 spells CASSLDWGQGNEQFF. The CDR3 nucleotides read TGTGCCAGCAGCTTAGATTGGGGGCAGGGCAATGAGCAGTTCTTC.

V gene TRBV7-3 combines with J gene TRBJ1-3, with D hard to call. Germline V gene lookup returns CDR1 SGHTA and CDR2 FQGTGA. V was pared by 5 bases and J by 3 bases, with 20 bases between. The CDR3 sequence is 17 residues long. The CDR3: CASSLGSGSLGGNTIYF. The CDR3 coding sequence is TGTGCCAGCAGCCTGGGATCGGGCAGTTTAGGTGGAAACACCATATATTTT.

V and J are TRBV9 and TRBJ1-1, with a possible D match to TRBD1 (6 bases). Looked up from germline, CDR1 is SGDLS and CDR2 is YYNGEE. The CDR3 is made up of 15 amino acids. Trimming stripped 4 bases from V and 3 bases from J, with 16 bases between. CDR3 region: CASSYRGPEDTEAFF. The CDR3 nucleotides read TGTGCCAGCAGCTACCGGGGGCCAGAGGACACTGAAGCTTTCTTT. Supplemented by reference TRBV9 and TRBJ1-1, the full variable domain reads DSGVTQTPKHLITATGQRVTLRCSPRSGDLSVYWYQQSLDQGLQFLIQYYNGEERAKGNILERFSAQQFPDLHSELNLSSLELGDSALYFCASSYRGPEDTEAFFGQGTRLTVV.

This clone was seen once. This chain connects TRBV24-1 to TRBJ2-7, with D uncertain. Germline V gene data show CDR1 as KGHDR and CDR2 as SFDVKD. Trimming pared 5 bases from V and 3 bases from J, leaving 7 bases between. The CDR3 sequence is 12 residues long. CDR3 bases: TGTGCCACCAGTGGTATGGACTACGAGCAGTACTTC. It encodes CATSGMDYEQYF.

This clone showed up just once. The CDR3 reads CASSLYRQVSEQYF. CDR3 DNA sequence: TGTGCCAGCAGCTTGTACCGACAAGTTTCGGAGCAGTACTTC. The V and J genes are TRBV5-6 and TRBJ2-7; D not resolved. Germline V lookup: CDR1 SGHDT, CDR2 YYEEEE. Deletions cut 1 base from V and 7 bases from J, with 15 bases between. CDR3 length: 14 residues. The full variable domain, its missing parts supplied by reference TRBV5-6 and TRBJ2-7, is DAGVTQSPTHLIKTRGQQVTLRCSPKSGHDTVSWYQQALGQGPQFIFQYYEEEERQRGNFPDRFSGHQFPNYSSELNVNALLLGDSALYLCASSLYRQVSEQYFGPGTRLTVT.

This clone was picked up a small number of times. This chain links TRBV7-9 with TRBJ2-7, with TRBD2 matching over 11 bases. V trimming: 1 base; J trimming: 7 bases; junction bases outside the gene matches: 9. Germline V CDR1 and CDR2: SEHNR, FQNEAQ (reference sequence). The CDR3 runs to 16 residues. The CDR3: CASSLGRLAGGDEQYF. The CDR3 coding sequence is TGTGCCAGCAGCTTAGGTCGTCTAGCGGGAGGAGATGAGCAGTACTTC. Looking up the rest from reference TRBV7-9 and TRBJ2-7 gives the full variable domain: DTGVSQNPRHKITKRGQNVTFRCDPISEHNRLYWYRQTLGQGPEFLTYFQNEAQLEKSRLLSDRFSAERPKGSFSTLEIQRTEQGDSAMYLCASSLGRLAGGDEQYFGPGTRLTVT.

This chain uses TRBV6-5 with TRBJ1-6; 7 bases map to TRBD1. Looked up from germline, CDR1 is MNHEY and CDR2 is SVGAGI. V dropped 6 bases and J dropped 6; count of bases not matched to a gene: 5. The CDR3 has 14 amino acids. The CDR3 is CASRAQGTNSPLHF. In nucleotides, the CDR3 is TGTGCCAGCAGGGCACAGGGGACTAATTCACCCCTCCACTTT.

The chain joins TRBV5-6 to TRBJ2-2; possibly TRBD2 for D (6 bases). The CDR3 runs to 15 residues. V dropped 1 base and J dropped 0 bases, with 7 bases sitting between them. Germline CDR1 SGHDT, CDR2 YYEEEE. CDR3 loop: CASSLRGTNTGELFF. As DNA, the CDR3 is TGTGCCAGCAGCTTGCGGGGGACGAACACCGGGGAGCTGTTTTTT. The full variable domain, in which reference TRBV5-6 and TRBJ2-2 provide the parts outside the CDR3, is DAGVTQSPTHLIKTRGQQVTLRCSPKSGHDTVSWYQQALGQGPQFIFQYYEEEERQRGNFPDRFSGHQFPNYSSELNVNALLLGDSALYLCASSLRGTNTGELFFGEGSRLTVL.

CDR3 residues: CAWSFRQGPQLNTEAFF. The CDR3 bases are TGTGCCTGGAGTTTTCGACAGGGTCCCCAGTTGAACACTGAAGCTTTCTTT. The chain employs TRBV30 and TRBJ1-1, with 7 bases aligning to TRBD1. The V gene's germline CDR1 is GTSNPN and CDR2 SVGIG (reference sequence). V gave up 2 bases and J gave up 0 bases; unmatched junction bases: 12. There are 17 residues in the CDR3. Looking up the rest from reference TRBV30 and TRBJ1-1 gives the full variable domain: SQTIHQWPATLVQPVGSPLSLECTVEGTSNPNLYWYRQAAGRGLQLLFYSVGIGQISSEVPQNLSASRPQDRQFILSSKKLLLSDSGFYLCAWSFRQGPQLNTEAFFGQGTRLTVV.

The gene calls are TRBV30 and TRBJ2-7; D is ambiguous. The V gene lost 4 bases and the J gene lost 0 bases, with 10 bases spanning the gap. The CDR3 loop spans 13 amino acids. Germline V lookup: CDR1 GTSNPN, CDR2 SVGIG (reference sequence). The CDR3 region has the DNA TGTGCCTGGAAATTCCATAGCTCCTACGAGCAGTACTTC. Its translation is CAWKFHSSYEQYF.

This chain uses TRBV5-1 with TRBJ1-1; weak D call: TRBD1 (6 bases). Per the germline V gene, CDR1 is SGHRS and CDR2 is YFSETQ. CDR3 size: 17 residues. Trimming shortened V by 0 bases and J by 1 base, and 16 bases separated the two germline ends. The CDR3 coding sequence is TGCGCCAGCAGCTTGGCGCGAGGGGGGGCGACGAACACTGAAGCTTTCTTT. Its translation: CASSLARGGATNTEAFF.